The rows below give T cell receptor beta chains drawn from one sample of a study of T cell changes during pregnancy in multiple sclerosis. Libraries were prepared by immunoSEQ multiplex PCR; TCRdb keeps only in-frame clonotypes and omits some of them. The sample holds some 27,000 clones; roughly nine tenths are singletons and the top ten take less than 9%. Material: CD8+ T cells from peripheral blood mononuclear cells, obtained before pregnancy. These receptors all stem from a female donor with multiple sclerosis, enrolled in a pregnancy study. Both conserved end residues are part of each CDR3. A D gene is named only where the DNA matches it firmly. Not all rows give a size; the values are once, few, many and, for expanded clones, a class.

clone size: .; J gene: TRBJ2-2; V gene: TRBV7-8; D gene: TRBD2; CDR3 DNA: TGTGCCAGCAGGGCCCTAGCGGGGAGCACCGGGGAGCTGTTTTTT; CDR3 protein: CASRALAGSTGELFF
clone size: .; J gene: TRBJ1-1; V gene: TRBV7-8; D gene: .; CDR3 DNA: TGTGCCAGCAGCTTAGGAGTTGGGGCGGAAGCTTTCTTT; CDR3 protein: CASSLGVGAEAFF
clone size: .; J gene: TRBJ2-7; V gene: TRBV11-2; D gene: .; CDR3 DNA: TGTGCCAGCAGCCCAGGGTCAGGGTTATACGAGCAGTACTTC; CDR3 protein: CASSPGSGLYEQYF
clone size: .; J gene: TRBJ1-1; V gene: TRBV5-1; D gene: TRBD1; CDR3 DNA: TGCGCCAGCAGCTGGACAGGGGACACTGAAGCTTTCTTT; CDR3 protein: CASSWTGDTEAFF
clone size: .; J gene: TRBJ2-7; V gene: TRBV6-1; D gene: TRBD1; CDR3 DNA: TGTGCCAGCAGGGCAACCGGGACAGAGCTCTACGAGCAGTACTTC; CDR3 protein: CASRATGTELYEQYF
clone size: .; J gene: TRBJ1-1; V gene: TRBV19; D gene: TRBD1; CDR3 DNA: TGTGCCAGCAGGGGGCTAGGGAACACTGAAGCTTTCTTT; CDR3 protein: CASRGLGNTEAFF
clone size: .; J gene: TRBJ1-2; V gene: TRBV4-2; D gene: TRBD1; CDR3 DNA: TGTGCCAGCAGCCACGGAGAGCCGGACAGGGGTAACTATGGCTACACCTTC; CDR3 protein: CASSHGEPDRGNYGYTF
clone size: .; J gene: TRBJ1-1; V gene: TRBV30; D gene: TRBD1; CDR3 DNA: TGTGCCGGGAGAGGGACAGTCCACACTGAAGCTTTCTTT; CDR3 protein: CAGRGTVHTEAFF
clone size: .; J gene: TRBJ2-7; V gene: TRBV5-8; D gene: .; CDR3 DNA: TGTGCCAGCAGCTTGACAGCCTACGAGCAGTACTTC; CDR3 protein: CASSLTAYEQYF
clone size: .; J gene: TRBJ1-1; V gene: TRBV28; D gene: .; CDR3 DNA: TGTGCCAGCAGTTTTGACTTTTTAGGGGAGGGGGTCAACACTGAAGCTTTCTTT; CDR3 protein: CASSFDFLGEGVNTEAFF
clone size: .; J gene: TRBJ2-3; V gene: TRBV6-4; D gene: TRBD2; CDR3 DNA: TGTGCCAGCAGTGAGGATAGCGGGGGGCCGTGGGATACGCAGTATTTT; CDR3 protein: CASSEDSGGPWDTQYF
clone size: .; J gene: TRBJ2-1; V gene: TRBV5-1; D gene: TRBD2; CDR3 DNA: TGCGCCAGCAGCTTGTCCTCACGGACTAGCGGCTACAATGAGCAGTTCTTC; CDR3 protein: CASSLSSRTSGYNEQFF
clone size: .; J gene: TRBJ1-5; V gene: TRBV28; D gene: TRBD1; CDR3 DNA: TGTGCCAGCAGCCCAGACCGGGGACAGTACAATCAGCCCCAGCATTTT; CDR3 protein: CASSPDRGQYNQPQHF
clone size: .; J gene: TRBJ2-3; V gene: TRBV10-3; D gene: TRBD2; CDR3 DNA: TGTGCCATCAGTGAGTCACTAGCGGGGGTCACAGATACGCAGTATTTT; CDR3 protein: CAISESLAGVTDTQYF
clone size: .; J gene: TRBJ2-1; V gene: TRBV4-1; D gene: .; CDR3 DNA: TGCGCCAGCAGCCAAGCTAGCTCGAGTGAGCAGTTCTTC; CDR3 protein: CASSQASSSEQFF
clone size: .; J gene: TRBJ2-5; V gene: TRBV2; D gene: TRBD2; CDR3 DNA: TGTGCCAGCATTCGAACTAGCGGGGTTGTGGAGACCCAGTACTTC; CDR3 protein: CASIRTSGVVETQYF
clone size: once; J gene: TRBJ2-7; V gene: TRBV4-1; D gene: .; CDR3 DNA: TGCGCCAGCAGCCATACCACAGACATAACCTACGAGCAGTACTTC; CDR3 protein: CASSHTTDITYEQYF
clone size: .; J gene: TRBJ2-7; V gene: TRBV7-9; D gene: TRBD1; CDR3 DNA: TGTGCCAGCAGCTGGGGGACAGCCCTTTACGAGCAGTACTTC; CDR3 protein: CASSWGTALYEQYF
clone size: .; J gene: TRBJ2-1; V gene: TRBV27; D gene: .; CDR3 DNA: TGTGCCAGCAGCTACTCACCCTGGAGTGGGGGGGCTTCCTACAATGAGCAGTTCTTC; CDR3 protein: CASSYSPWSGGASYNEQFF
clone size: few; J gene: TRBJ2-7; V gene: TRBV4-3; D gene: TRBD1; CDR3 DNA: TGCGCCAGCAGCCAAGGGGTAAACCGGGGGACAGGGTTTAGGATCTACGAGCAGTACTTC; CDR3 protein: CASSQGVNRGTGFRIYEQYF
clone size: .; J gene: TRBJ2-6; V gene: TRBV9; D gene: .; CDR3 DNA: TGTGCCAGCAGCGTAGCCCCGTCCCGCTCTGGGGCCAACGTCCTGACTTTC; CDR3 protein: CASSVAPSRSGANVLTF
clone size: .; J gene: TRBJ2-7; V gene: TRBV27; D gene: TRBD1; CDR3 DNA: TGTGCCAGCAGTTTTGGACAGGAAGCCTACGAGCAGTACTTC; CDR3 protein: CASSFGQEAYEQYF
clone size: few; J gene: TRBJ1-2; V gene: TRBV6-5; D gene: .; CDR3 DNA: TGTGCCAGCAGTTACTCGACAGGAGAAATTAACTATGGCTACACCTTC; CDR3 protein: CASSYSTGEINYGYTF
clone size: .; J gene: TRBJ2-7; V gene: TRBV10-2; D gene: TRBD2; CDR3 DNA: TGCGCCAGCAGCCATGGACTAGCACCTTACGAGCAGTACTTC; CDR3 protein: CASSHGLAPYEQYF
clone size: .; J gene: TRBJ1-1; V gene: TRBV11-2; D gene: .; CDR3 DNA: TGTGCCAGCAGCTTAGGCAGGAACACTGAAGCTTTCTTT; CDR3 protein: CASSLGRNTEAFF
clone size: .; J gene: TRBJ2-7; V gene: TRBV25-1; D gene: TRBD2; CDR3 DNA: TGTGCCAGCAGTGAATTGGGAGGGGAAGGCGAGCAGTACTTC; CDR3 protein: CASSELGGEGEQYF
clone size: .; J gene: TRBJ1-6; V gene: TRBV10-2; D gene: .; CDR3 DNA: TGCGCCTGTAAGGGTCCAGGGGAAGAGGGATCCTATAATTCACCCCTCCACTTT; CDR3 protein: CACKGPGEEGSYNSPLHF
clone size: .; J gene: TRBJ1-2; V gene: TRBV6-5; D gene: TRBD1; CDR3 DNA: TGTGCCAGCAGCCCGGACAGGACTAACTATGGCTACACCTTC; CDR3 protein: CASSPDRTNYGYTF
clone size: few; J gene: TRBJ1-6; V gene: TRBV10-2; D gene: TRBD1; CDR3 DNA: TGCGCCAGCAGTGAGGTCGGACAGGGGAATTCACCCCTCCACTTT; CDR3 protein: CASSEVGQGNSPLHF
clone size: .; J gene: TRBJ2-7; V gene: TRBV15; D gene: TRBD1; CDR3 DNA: TGTGCCACCAGCAGAGTGGGACTAACCGGGACAGGGATCGAGCAGTACTTC; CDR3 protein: CATSRVGLTGTGIEQYF
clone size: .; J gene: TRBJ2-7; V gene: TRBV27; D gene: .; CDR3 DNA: TGTGCCAGCAGCTTGACAGGCGCGCTCTACGAGCAGTACTTC; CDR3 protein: CASSLTGALYEQYF
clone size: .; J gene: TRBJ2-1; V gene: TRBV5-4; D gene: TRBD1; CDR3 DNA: TGTGCCAGCAGCTGGGCCAGGGGGAATGAGCAGTTCTTC; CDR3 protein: CASSWARGNEQFF